The TCR beta chain described here comes from a study of cytomegalovirus exposure and HLA in healthy donors. The PCR employed 60 Vbeta primers together with 13 Jbeta primers. Sequencing was performed with immunoSEQ multiplex PCR; in TCRdb, only in-frame clones are kept and a portion is missing. The table lists some 180,000 clones, roughly 67% of them singletons. Concerning this clone itself: The antigen remains undetermined.

Study observations and caveats: Most CMV-associated TCR beta chains were later found to appear HLA-restricted. Another analysis was done later, and it associated roughly 15,000 TCR beta sequences with HLA alleles at 0.05 false discovery rate. Reports credit the classifier with highly specific, highly sensitive diagnosis of cytomegalovirus status.

This TCR was recovered from a woman younger than 35 in good health and CMV-seropositive. Sequenced: PBMCs.

The CDR3: CASSEPRLASYEQYF. The CDR3 DNA reads TGTGCCAGCAGTGAGCCACGACTAGCTTCCTACGAGCAGTACTTC. This chain connects TRBV6-1 to TRBJ2-7; TRBD2 agrees at 7 bases. V was clipped by 3 bases and J by 1 base; unmatched bases: 6. This CDR3 contains 15 residues. The germline V gene has CDR1 MNHNS and CDR2 SASEGT.